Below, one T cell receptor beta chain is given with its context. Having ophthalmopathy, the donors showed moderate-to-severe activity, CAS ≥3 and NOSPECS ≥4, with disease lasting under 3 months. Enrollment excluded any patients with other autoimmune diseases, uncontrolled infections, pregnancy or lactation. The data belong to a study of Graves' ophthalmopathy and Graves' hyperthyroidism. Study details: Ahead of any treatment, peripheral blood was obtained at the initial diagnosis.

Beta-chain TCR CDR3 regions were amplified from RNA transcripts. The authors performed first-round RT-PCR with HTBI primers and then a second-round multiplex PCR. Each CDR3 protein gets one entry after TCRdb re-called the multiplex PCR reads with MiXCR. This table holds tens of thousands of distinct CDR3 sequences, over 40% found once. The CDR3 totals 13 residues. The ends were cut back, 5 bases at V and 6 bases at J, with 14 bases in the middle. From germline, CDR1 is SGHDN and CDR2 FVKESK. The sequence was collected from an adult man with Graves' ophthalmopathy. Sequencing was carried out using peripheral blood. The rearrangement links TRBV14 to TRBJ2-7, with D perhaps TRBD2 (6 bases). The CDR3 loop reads CASSVQTAGEQYF. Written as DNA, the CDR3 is TGTGCCAGCAGCGTCCAGACAGCGGGCGAGCAGTACTTC.